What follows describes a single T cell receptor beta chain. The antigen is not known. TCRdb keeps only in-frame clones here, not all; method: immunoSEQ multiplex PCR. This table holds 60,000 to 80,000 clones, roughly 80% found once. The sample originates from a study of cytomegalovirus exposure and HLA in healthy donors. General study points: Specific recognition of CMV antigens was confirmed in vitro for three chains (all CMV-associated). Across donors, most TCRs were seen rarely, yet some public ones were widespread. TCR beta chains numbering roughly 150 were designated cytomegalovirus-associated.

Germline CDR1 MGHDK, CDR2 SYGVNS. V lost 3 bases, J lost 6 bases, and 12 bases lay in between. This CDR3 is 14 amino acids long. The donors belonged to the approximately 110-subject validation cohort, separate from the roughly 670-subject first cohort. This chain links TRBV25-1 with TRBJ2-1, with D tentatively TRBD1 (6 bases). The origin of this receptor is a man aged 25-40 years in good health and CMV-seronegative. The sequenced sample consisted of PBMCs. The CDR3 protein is CASSDDRTSNEQFF. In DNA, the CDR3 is TGTGCCAGCAGTGATGACAGGACCTCCAATGAGCAGTTCTTC.